This record concerns one T cell receptor beta chain sequence. Data came from immunoSEQ multiplex PCR; TCRdb stores just in-frame clones and leaves some out. The sample contains 15,000 to 20,000 clones, about 80% of which appear only once. These data come from a study of ipilimumab plus nivolumab after autologous stem cell transplantation. From germline, CDR1 is SGHDT and CDR2 YYEEEE. Deletions cut 6 bases from V and 6 bases from J, with 12 bases between. The CDR3 spans 12 residues. The TCR originated in a male donor with diffuse large B-cell lymphoma. The genes are TRBV5-6 and TRBJ1-1; a weak D match, TRBD1 (5 bases). This specimen was PBMCs, taken in a trial of ipilimumab plus nivolumab as post-transplant consolidation. The CDR3 here is CASTSWGAEAFF. The CDR3 region has the DNA TGTGCCAGCACCTCCTGGGGGGCTGAAGCTTTCTTT.